The clone carrying this TCR beta chain has a handful of counts. This entry belongs to a study of identical twins. Trimming cost V 0 bases and J 4 bases, with 10 bases left between them. This CDR3 contains 15 residues. Germline CDR1 and CDR2: SGHDT and YYEEEE. TCRdb re-called the 5' RACE reads through MiXCR, storing one row per CDR3 protein. The sample gives 690,000 or so distinct CDR3 sequences, 8.6% of which show up once; more than 0.75% is in the top ten. This sample was also put to use in a study of yellow fever vaccine responses in identical twins.

The sequence came from a woman between 18 and 29 years old in good health. The chain carries TRBV5-6 and TRBJ2-2; TRBD2 is a possible D gene (6 bases). Material: PBMCs. CDR3 DNA sequence: TGTGCCAGCAGCTTGGGCAGGCGGGGCACCGGGGAGCTGTTTTTT. Its translation: CASSLGRRGTGELFF.